The clone carrying this T cell receptor beta chain appeared many times. Its antigen is not identified. Deletions cut 5 bases from V and 1 base from J, with 12 bases between. From germline, CDR1 is SGHVS and CDR2 FNYEAQ. The CDR3 consists of 15 residues. A TCRbeta library incorporating unique molecular identifiers was prepared. TCRdb analysed the PCR reads with MiXCR anew, one entry per CDR3 protein. The sample yields under 50,000 distinct CDR3 sequences, around 9.2% seen once. The sample originates from a study of T-cell reconstitution after alpha-beta-depleted transplantation in children. Study findings and constraints: After transplant, at about two months, alpha-beta T cells were reportedly derived from several hundred expanded graft clones.

The sample was PBMCs, mostly from graft donor cells, taken 60 days after TCRalphabeta/CD19-depleted stem cell transplant. The origin of this receptor is a male patient aged 2-10 years who had a stem cell transplant for chronic granulomatous disease, so the T cells may come from the graft donor. The chain couples TRBV7-6 to TRBJ1-3; tentative D call: TRBD1 (5 bases). The CDR3 nucleotides are TGTGCCAGCAGCCGGTCCCAGGGTTCTGGAAACACCATATATTTT. It specifies CASSRSQGSGNTIYF.